A selection of T cell receptor beta chains follows, all from one sample in a study of T-cell reconstitution after alpha-beta-depleted transplantation in children. TCRdb fed the PCR reads into MiXCR, producing one record per CDR3 protein. The table lists under 750,000 distinct CDR3 sequences, roughly 23% of them singletons, with less than 15% in the top ten. Sequenced here: PBMCs, mostly from graft donor cells, sampled 360 days after TCRalphabeta/CD19-depleted stem cell transplant. The source is a boy in the first two years of life who had a stem cell transplant for acute myeloid leukemia, so the T cells may come from the graft donor. The CDR3 runs from the conserved cysteine through the conserved F or W. The order of the fields is clone size, J gene, D gene, V gene, CDR3 DNA, CDR3 protein. The D gene is left open where the match is weak. Clone size, where shown, is once, few, many, or a class for clones that have expanded.

clone_size: few; j_call: TRBJ1-6; d_call: .; v_call: TRBV6-1; cdr3_nt: TGTGCCAGCAGGACGATGGCCCGCAATTCACCCCTCCACTTT; cdr3_aa: CASRTMARNSPLHF
clone_size: .; j_call: TRBJ2-7; d_call: TRBD1; v_call: TRBV15; cdr3_nt: TGTGCCACCAGCACTGACAGGGAAGGGTCCTACGAGCAGTACTTC; cdr3_aa: CATSTDREGSYEQYF
clone_size: .; j_call: TRBJ2-7; d_call: TRBD1; v_call: TRBV12-3/TRBV12-4; cdr3_nt: TGTGCCAGCACAAACACACCGGGACAGGCCCTTGAGCAGTACTTC; cdr3_aa: CASTNTPGQALEQYF
clone_size: many; j_call: TRBJ2-2; d_call: .; v_call: TRBV15; cdr3_nt: TGTGCCACCAGCATGGGGTCCGGGGAGCTGTTTTTT; cdr3_aa: CATSMGSGELFF
clone_size: .; j_call: TRBJ2-3; d_call: TRBD2; v_call: TRBV4-3; cdr3_nt: TGCGCCAGCAGCCAAGGAGGGCGGGGGGGAGCAGATACGCAGTATTTT; cdr3_aa: CASSQGGRGGADTQYF
clone_size: few; j_call: TRBJ2-1; d_call: TRBD2; v_call: TRBV5-4; cdr3_nt: TGTGCCAGCAGCTTAGGGCAGGGAGGGAACAATGAGCAGTTCTTC; cdr3_aa: CASSLGQGGNNEQFF
clone_size: .; j_call: TRBJ2-7; d_call: .; v_call: TRBV20-1; cdr3_nt: TGCAGTGCTACCTTACCTCAGGGGACATCCGAGCAGTACTTC; cdr3_aa: CSATLPQGTSEQYF
clone_size: many; j_call: TRBJ2-7; d_call: .; v_call: TRBV6-5; cdr3_nt: TGTGCCAGCAGTTACTCGATGTACGAGCAGTACTTC; cdr3_aa: CASSYSMYEQYF
clone_size: few; j_call: TRBJ2-5; d_call: TRBD2; v_call: TRBV11-3; cdr3_nt: TGTGCCAGCAGCTTAAGTTTCTGGACTAGCGGTGATGAAGAGACCCAGTACTTC; cdr3_aa: CASSLSFWTSGDEETQYF
clone_size: .; j_call: TRBJ1-5; d_call: .; v_call: TRBV12-3/TRBV12-4; cdr3_nt: TGTGCCAGCAGCCCAGGGGTTTCCACTCAGCCCCAGCATTTT; cdr3_aa: CASSPGVSTQPQHF
clone_size: few; j_call: TRBJ1-1; d_call: .; v_call: TRBV6-1; cdr3_nt: TGTGCCACTCAAAAGGCGGGAGGGGACACTGAAGCTTTCTTT; cdr3_aa: CATQKAGGDTEAFF
clone_size: .; j_call: TRBJ1-1; d_call: .; v_call: TRBV7-9; cdr3_nt: TGTGCCAGCAGCTTACCAGCCAGGGAAGTCCATGACACTGAAGCTTTCTTT; cdr3_aa: CASSLPAREVHDTEAFF
clone_size: many; j_call: TRBJ2-5; d_call: TRBD1; v_call: TRBV11-2; cdr3_nt: TGTGCCAGCAGCTTAGAAGCGCAACAGGGGCAAGAGACCCAGTACTTC; cdr3_aa: CASSLEAQQGQETQYF
clone_size: few; j_call: TRBJ2-3; d_call: TRBD1; v_call: TRBV10-3; cdr3_nt: TGTGCCATCAGTGGGGACAGGGGGCTGAACACAGATACGCAGTATTTT; cdr3_aa: CAISGDRGLNTDTQYF
clone_size: .; j_call: TRBJ2-1; d_call: .; v_call: TRBV7-4; cdr3_nt: TGTGCCAGCAGCTTTGGGGGCTGGGATGAGCAGTTCTTC; cdr3_aa: CASSFGGWDEQFF
clone_size: .; j_call: TRBJ2-2; d_call: .; v_call: TRBV7-6; cdr3_nt: TGTGCCAGCAGCGCCGGACTGAGCACCGGGGAGCTGTTTTTT; cdr3_aa: CASSAGLSTGELFF
clone_size: few; j_call: TRBJ2-7; d_call: TRBD2; v_call: TRBV29-1; cdr3_nt: TGCAGCGCCCGGGGGGGGGTTAACTACGAGCAGTACTTC; cdr3_aa: CSARGGVNYEQYF
clone_size: few; j_call: TRBJ2-7; d_call: .; v_call: TRBV12-3/TRBV12-4; cdr3_nt: TGTGCCAGCAGTTTAGGGGGACACCTCTACGAGCAGTACTTC; cdr3_aa: CASSLGGHLYEQYF
clone_size: many; j_call: TRBJ2-1; d_call: TRBD1; v_call: TRBV12-3/TRBV12-4; cdr3_nt: TGTGCCAGCAGTCCCGGGACAGGGGCTTACAATGAGCAGTTCTTC; cdr3_aa: CASSPGTGAYNEQFF
clone_size: .; j_call: TRBJ2-7; d_call: TRBD1; v_call: TRBV10-3; cdr3_nt: TGTGCCATCAGTGAGTCGATCACAGGGGCAAAGGAGCAGTACTTC; cdr3_aa: CAISESITGAKEQYF